Shown below are 8 T cell receptor beta chains from a single sample sequenced in a study of radiotherapy plus CTLA-4 blockade in lung cancer. TCRdb keeps only in-frame clones here, not all; method: immunoSEQ multiplex PCR. Counted here are tens of thousands of clones, over 60% occurring once; the ten biggest clones make up approximately 2.4%. This specimen consisted of peripheral blood, obtained from a patient treated with radiotherapy plus ipilimumab. The receptors were gathered from a human donor with non-small cell lung cancer whose response to radiotherapy plus ipilimumab could not be evaluated.

V is TRBV5-4 and J is TRBJ2-3, with D unclear. The V and J ends lost 0 bases and 3 bases respectively, with 2 bases between them. The CDR3 extends over 12 amino acids. CDR1 and CDR2 (germline): SGHNT, YYREEE (reference sequence). The CDR3 DNA is TGTGCCAGCAGCTTGGTAACAGATACGCAGTATTTT. This gives the protein CASSLVTDTQYF.

V and J are TRBV29-1 and TRBJ2-1; D is perhaps TRBD2 (5 bases). The V and J ends lost 1 base and 8 bases respectively, with 21 bases between them. From germline, CDR1 is SQVTM and CDR2 ANQGSEA. The CDR3 has 16 amino acids. CDR3 DNA: TGCAGCGTTGAAGTTACTATTCGTCGGGGTAGCTATGAGCAGTTCTTC. Its protein product is CSVEVTIRRGSYEQFF.

This sequence joins TRBV6-1 and TRBJ2-4, with D tentatively TRBD2 (6 bases). The CDR3 is 13 residues long. V lost 7 bases to trimming and J lost 6 bases, with 13 bases between them. CDR1 is MNHNS and CDR2 is SASEGT in the germline V gene. The CDR3 loop reads CASTSGSGNIQYF. DNA of the CDR3: TGTGCCAGCACCTCCGGGAGCGGAAACATTCAGTACTTC.

The chain joins TRBV5-4 to TRBJ2-7; perhaps TRBD1 as D (6 bases). Looked up from germline, CDR1 is SGHNT and CDR2 is YYREEE (reference sequence). The ends were cut back, 4 bases at V and 1 base at J, with 12 bases in the middle. This CDR3 has 14 amino acids. The CDR3 DNA follows: TGTGCCAGCAGCGACAACAGGGAGTCCTACGAGCAGTACTTC. Translation gives CASSDNRESYEQYF.

The chain recombines TRBV5-1 with TRBJ1-5, with TRBD1 identical over 10 bases. Germline CDR1 and CDR2: SGHRS and YFSETQ. The CDR3 sequence is 14 residues long. Germline trimming cut 0 bases from V and 10 bases from J; bases unmatched to any gene: 4. CDR3 bases: TGCGCCAGCAGCTTGGGGACAGGGGGTGGTCCCCAGCATTTT. This translates into CASSLGTGGGPQHF.

The chain carries TRBV18 and TRBJ2-7; D might be TRBD2 (6 bases). Trimming shortened V by 6 bases and J by 0 bases, and 15 bases separated the two germline ends. Per germline, CDR1 KGHSH and CDR2 LQKENI. The CDR3 totals 15 residues. CDR3: CASSLIRDFSYEQYF. CDR3 coding DNA: TGTGCCAGCTCCCTTATCCGGGACTTCTCCTACGAGCAGTACTTC.

The genes are TRBV2 and TRBJ2-1, with a possible D match to TRBD2 (6 bases). Germline V lookup: CDR1 SNHLY, CDR2 FYNNEI. V was trimmed by 2 bases and J by 16 bases, leaving 15 bases between them. The CDR3 contains 12 residues. The CDR3 sequence: CASSELVGSGFF. Here the CDR3 DNA reads TGTGCCAGCAGTGAACTCGTCGGGAGTGGATTCTTC.

As concerns this clone: One end of the junction does not line up with germline, which may come from a read error. This CDR3 reads CAWSVRGFGRGPGGTNVLTF. The CDR3 DNA follows: TGTGCCTGGAGTGTACGGGGGTTCGGCAGGGGGCCGGGTGGGACCAACGTCCTGACTTTC. This rearrangement joins TRBV30 to TRBJ2-6; 8 nucleotides match TRBD1. The germline V gene encodes CDR1 GTSNPN and CDR2 SVGIG (reference sequence). The CDR3 contains 20 residues.